These T cell receptor beta chains were read from a single sample in a study of CD4 T cells in relation to SARS-CoV-2 and coronaviruses. Sequencing was performed with immunoSEQ multiplex PCR; in TCRdb, only in-frame clones are kept and a portion is missing. The table shows fewer than 25,000 clones, with around four fifths occurring only once. Their antigen targets remain unknown. The material sequenced was CD4+ T cells from PBMCs, cultured in vitro. These receptors were obtained from a human donor in good health. CDR3s include the opening cysteine and the closing phenylalanine or tryptophan. D genes are given only for firm matches. Not all rows give a size; the values are once, few, many and, for expanded clones, a class.

j_gene: TRBJ1-1; v_gene: TRBV29-1; len: 13; abundance: -; d_gene: -; CDR3aa: CSTAWLGDTEAFF; CDR3nt: TGCAGCACGGCCTGGTTGGGAGACACTGAAGCTTTCTTT
j_gene: TRBJ2-2; v_gene: TRBV2; len: 15; abundance: -; d_gene: TRBD1; CDR3aa: CASSRDRTNTGELFF; CDR3nt: TGTGCCAGCAGCCGGGACAGGACGAACACCGGGGAGCTGTTTTTT
j_gene: TRBJ1-6; v_gene: TRBV5-4; len: 14; abundance: few; d_gene: -; CDR3aa: CASSLGRVNSPLHF; CDR3nt: TGTGCCAGCAGCTTGGGGCGCGTTAATTCACCCCTCCACTTT
j_gene: TRBJ1-2; v_gene: TRBV3-1/TRBV3-2; len: 15; abundance: once; d_gene: -; CDR3aa: CASSQSRDRNYGYTF; CDR3nt: TGTGCCAGCAGCCAATCCCGAGACAGGAACTATGGCTACACCTTC
j_gene: TRBJ2-1; v_gene: TRBV19; len: 15; abundance: -; d_gene: TRBD1; CDR3aa: CASSWDRSSYNEQFF; CDR3nt: TGTGCCAGTAGTTGGGACAGATCCAGCTACAATGAGCAGTTCTTC
j_gene: TRBJ2-1; v_gene: TRBV7-6; len: 16; abundance: -; d_gene: TRBD1; CDR3aa: CASSLDADRGGDEQFF; CDR3nt: TGTGCCAGCAGCTTAGATGCCGACAGGGGTGGGGATGAGCAGTTCTTC
j_gene: TRBJ2-3; v_gene: TRBV4-2; len: 16; abundance: -; d_gene: TRBD1; CDR3aa: CASSQRTGGSTDTQYF; CDR3nt: TGTGCCAGCAGCCAAAGGACAGGGGGGAGCACAGATACGCAGTATTTT
j_gene: TRBJ1-6; v_gene: TRBV5-1; len: 13; abundance: few; d_gene: -; CDR3aa: CATPKKGNSPLHF; CDR3nt: TGCGCCACCCCGAAAAAGGGGAATTCACCCCTCCACTTT
j_gene: TRBJ2-1; v_gene: TRBV20-1; len: 11; abundance: -; d_gene: -; CDR3aa: CSARGGYEQFF; CDR3nt: TGCAGTGCTAGAGGAGGGTATGAGCAGTTCTTC
j_gene: TRBJ2-1; v_gene: TRBV19; len: 16; abundance: -; d_gene: -; CDR3aa: CASSIETAPSYNEQFF; CDR3nt: TGTGCCAGTAGTATTGAGACTGCACCCTCCTACAATGAGCAGTTCTTC
j_gene: TRBJ2-7; v_gene: TRBV12-3/TRBV12-4; len: 12; abundance: few; d_gene: -; CDR3aa: CASKGQTYEQYF; CDR3nt: TGTGCCAGCAAAGGGCAGACCTACGAGCAGTACTTC